Detailed here is one T cell receptor (beta chain). Its cognate antigen is unknown. Alongside a J-beta primer mix, a sample-barcoded 5' primer served in a second PCR lasting roughly 6 to 11 cycles. With 12 random nucleotides, a template-switch adaptor tagged each individual cDNA molecule. TCRdb re-called the 5' RACE reads through MiXCR, storing one row per CDR3 protein. The table shows about 1.7 million distinct CDR3 sequences, with 28% occurring only once. These data originate in a study of blood T cells in healthy people across ages. Whole-study findings and limits: PBMCs that were unsorted prevented a conclusive naive versus antigen-experienced comparison. The unknown donor CMV status may have confounded expanded clonotype changes.

Sequencing was carried out using blood. The receptor's source is a woman in her thirties in good health.

The CDR3 region has the DNA TGTGCCAGCAGCCCTCGACTAGCGATGAACACCGGGGAGCTGTTTTTT. This codes for CASSPRLAMNTGELFF. The V and J genes are TRBV11-2 and TRBJ2-2; the match to TRBD2 covers 8 bases. The CDR3 sequence is 16 residues long. J lost 1 base, V lost 5 bases, and 6 bases had no gene match. From germline, CDR1 is SGHAT and CDR2 FQNNGV.